Sequencing of this TCR beta chain was carried out in a study of human T cells and chemical hapten exposure. This clonotype occurred many times. Its matching antigen is unknown. The missing conserved phenylalanine or tryptophan at the end of this CDR3 makes a read error likely. It is unclear where the CDR3 begins or ends on the DNA, so no DNA is shown, and the CDR3 is as TCRdb lists it. The germline V gene encodes CDR1 SNHLY and CDR2 FYNNEI. 12 amino acids form the CDR3, both terminal residues included. MiXCR, applied by TCRdb to the RACE reads, yields one record per CDR3 protein. This sample carries some 360,000 distinct CDR3 sequences, 5% to 6.5% of them seen once, and the ten largest clones take 2.5% to 3%. Time point noted: pre-sensitization, week 0. Treatment meaning: therapeutic diphenylcyclopropenone sensitization with weekly scalp DPC. Study-level results: Clustering by CDR3 similarity yielded significantly more large clusters from expanded TCRs than controls.

The TCR originated in a woman in her 50s with alopecia areata. Some clones in this sample may be carry-over from other donors' samples. This chain connects TRBV2 to TRBJ1-4; the tabulated D call, TRBD1, remains unverified against the DNA. The specimen was whole blood, collected in connection with sensitization to the hapten diphenylcyclopropenone (DPC). CDR3 sequence reads: CASKSEPGGVSC.